This entry is about one T cell receptor (beta chain). Its antigen is not known. The identical CDR3 is also encoded by other nucleotide sequences in the sample. The method was immunoSEQ multiplex PCR; TCRdb's version includes in-frame clones alone and lacks a portion of them. The sample carries tens of thousands of clones, 70% to 90% recorded once. The source of the sample is a study of a mutant IDH1 vaccine in newly diagnosed glioma. Study overall: Either 4-6 weeks after radiotherapy alone or alongside temozolomide, vaccination was begun. Study-wide findings and caveats: Whatever changes occurred in top peripheral T cell clonotypes seemed unrelated to pseudoprogression.

Time point denoted: week 5, during vaccination. A single vaccine dose contained 300 ug of mutant IDH1 20-mer peptide, and topical imiquimod was used with it. The source of this sequence is a middle-aged man with glioma. Here the sequenced sample was PBMCs, taken from a glioma patient whose treatment included an IDH1 peptide vaccine.

This CDR3 reads CASSQDRGLGEKLFF. The CDR3 region has the DNA TGTGCCAGCAGCCAAGATAGGGGGTTGGGAGAAAAACTGTTTTTT. The chain joins TRBV4-2 to TRBJ1-4, with a possible D match to TRBD1 (6 bases). The V and J ends lost 0 bases and 8 bases respectively, with 13 bases between them. Germline loops: CDR1 LGHNA, CDR2 YNFKEQ. The CDR3 is 15 amino acids.